A single sample is the source of the 30 T cell receptor beta chains below, sequenced in a study of T cells in Graves' hyperthyroidism and ophthalmopathy. TCR beta CDR3 sequences were amplified from RNA transcripts. First-round RT-PCR with HTBI primers amplified the TCR CDR3 region. TCRdb passed the multiplex PCR reads through MiXCR, listing each CDR3 protein once. The data show fewer than 550,000 distinct CDR3 sequences, with 15% to 19% seen just once and roughly 7.7% held by the top ten. The sequenced sample was blood. All receptors derive from a young woman with Graves' hyperthyroidism.

This clonotype was seen at least ten times. The rearrangement links TRBV6-1 to TRBJ1-5, with D possibly matching TRBD1 (5 bases). Trimming pared 6 bases from V and 1 base from J, leaving 22 bases between. The CDR3 contains 18 residues. CDR1 is MNHNS, CDR2 SASEGT, per germline. Here the CDR3 reads CASSPRRAPYLSNQPQHF. DNA of the CDR3: TGTGCCAGCAGCCCCCGCAGGGCCCCATATTTAAGCAATCAGCCCCAGCATTTT.

This clonotype was seen repeatedly, ten times or more. The chain joins TRBV20-1 to TRBJ2-7, with no clear D. The CDR3 consists of 14 residues. CDR1 is DFQATT and CDR2 is SNEGSKA in the germline V gene (reference sequence). Trimming removed 6 bases at V and 0 bases at J, with 15 bases between. The DNA for the CDR3 is TGCAGTGCCGAGGACGGATTTCTCTCCTACGAGCAGTACTTC. Translation gives CSAEDGFLSYEQYF.

This clonotype was seen ten or more times. J is TRBJ2-3 and V is TRBV5-1; D remains ambiguous. Germline CDR1 and CDR2: SGHRS and YFSETQ. CDR3 length: 15 residues. Deletions cut 6 bases from V and 3 bases from J, with 17 bases between. The CDR3 coding sequence is TGCGCCAGCATCCTAGTGGCTGGGTCAACAGATACGCAGTATTTT. The encoded protein is CASILVAGSTDTQYF.

The chain recombines TRBV6-1 with TRBJ2-7; weak D call: TRBD2 (5 bases). Per the germline V gene, CDR1 is MNHNS and CDR2 is SASEGT. The CDR3 has 15 residues. V gave up 1 base and J gave up 5 bases, with 15 bases separating them. CDR3 coding DNA: TGTGCCAGCAGTGAAGTTGGAGGTCCTGGGGACGAGCAGTACTTC. It specifies CASSEVGGPGDEQYF.

This clonotype was seen repeatedly, ten times or more. The rearrangement links TRBV27 to TRBJ2-1; D is possibly TRBD2 (7 bases). The V and J ends lost 5 bases and 6 bases respectively, with 11 bases between them. The CDR3 has 13 residues. Germline values: CDR1 MNHEY, CDR2 SMNVEV (reference sequence). The CDR3 loop is CASSGGGVNEQFF. Here the CDR3 DNA reads TGTGCCAGCAGTGGGGGGGGCGTCAATGAGCAGTTCTTC.

The CDR3 loop reads CASSRRGGSKETQYF. For the CDR3, the DNA is TGTGCCAGCAGTCGCCGGGGGGGGTCAAAAGAGACCCAGTACTTC. The chain couples TRBV6-1 to TRBJ2-5; 8 bases are shared with TRBD2. Per germline, CDR1 MNHNS and CDR2 SASEGT. The V and J ends lost 5 bases and 3 bases, in that order; junction bases with no gene match: 8. This CDR3 spans 15 amino acids.

J is TRBJ2-3 and V is TRBV6-2 or TRBV6-3, with 11 nucleotides matching TRBD2. Germline CDR1 and CDR2: MNHEY and SVGEGT. The CDR3 runs to 16 residues. V shed 2 bases, J shed 6 bases, and the junction held 7 bases outside the gene matches. The CDR3 bases are TGTGCCAGCAGTTACCTTAGCGGGAGGGCCGCTGATACGCAGTATTTT. Its protein product is CASSYLSGRAADTQYF.

This clonotype came up many times. This chain links TRBV12-3 or TRBV12-4 with TRBJ1-5, with D hard to call. The CDR3 length is 14 residues. Between the trimmed V and J ends, which lost 5 bases and 4 bases, there was a span of 12 bases. The CDR3 is CASSRTDLNQPQHF. The CDR3 DNA follows: TGTGCCAGCAGTCGGACGGACCTGAATCAGCCCCAGCATTTT.

This clonotype appeared many times. The rearrangement joins TRBV12-3 or TRBV12-4 to TRBJ2-7, with 11 bases identical to TRBD2. This CDR3 has 14 amino acids. V shed 5 bases and J 2 bases; nucleotides not matched to a gene: 2. CDR3 protein: CASSISGRAYEQYF. In nucleotides, the CDR3 is TGTGCCAGCAGTATTAGCGGGAGGGCCTACGAGCAGTACTTC.

At least ten counts were recorded for this clonotype. The genes are TRBV9 and TRBJ1-1; 9 bases fit TRBD1. This CDR3 has 12 amino acids. Germline V lookup: CDR1 SGDLS, CDR2 YYNGEE. J was trimmed by 12 bases and V by 4 bases; bases with no gene match: 7. CDR3: CASSNQGQGSFF. The DNA for the CDR3 is TGTGCCAGCAGCAACCAGGGACAGGGCTCTTTCTTT.

The chain is built from TRBV20-1 and TRBJ2-7; D call uncertain. V was cut by 1 base and J by 3 bases, with 10 bases left in between. The CDR3 has 13 amino acids. CDR1 is DFQATT and CDR2 is SNEGSKA in the germline V gene (reference sequence). CDR3 loop: CSARGGLGYEQYF. CDR3 nucleotide sequence: TGCAGTGCTAGAGGGGGTTTGGGCTACGAGCAGTACTTC.

This clonotype was detected a few times. The rearrangement links TRBV4-2 to TRBJ1-4; D is undetermined. The germline V gene has CDR1 LGHNA and CDR2 YNFKEQ. With 2 bases removed from V and 6 bases from J, the gap between germline ends came to 10 bases. This CDR3 has 14 residues. The CDR3 DNA reads as TGTGCCAGCAGCCAAACTGGGCCTTATGAAAAACTGTTTTTT. Translated: CASSQTGPYEKLFF.

This clonotype was detected ten times or more. V and J are TRBV11-1 and TRBJ2-1, with D unclear. The V and J ends lost 1 base and 4 bases respectively, with 5 bases between them. Germline V lookup: CDR1 SGHAT, CDR2 FQDESV (reference sequence). The CDR3 spans 13 residues. Here the CDR3 DNA reads TGTGCCAGCAGCTTAGGAACGTACAATGAGCAGTTCTTC. It specifies CASSLGTYNEQFF.

This chain links TRBV15 with TRBJ2-7; 7 bases are a match to TRBD1. Germline values: CDR1 LNHNV, CDR2 YYDKDF (reference sequence). Trimming at V came to 4 bases and at J to 5 bases, leaving 8 bases not matched to a gene. CDR3 size: 14 residues. The CDR3: CATSIRGTVHEQYF. The CDR3 DNA is TGTGCCACCAGCATCAGGGGGACAGTCCACGAGCAGTACTTC.

The sample holds many counts of this clonotype. The chain has TRBV20-1 and TRBJ2-7, with TRBD2 matching 10 bases. CDR1 is DFQATT, CDR2 SNEGSKA, per germline (reference sequence). The CDR3 sequence is 15 residues long. V lost 6 bases and J lost 2; bases outside the gene matches: 10. The CDR3 protein is CSASPGLALTYEQYF. As DNA, the CDR3 is TGCAGTGCGTCCCCGGGACTAGCGCTTACCTACGAGCAGTACTTC.

This clonotype was counted between two and nine times. Germline is not matched at one junction end, which may reflect a read error. The chain carries TRBV11-2 and TRBJ2-7; the D gene is possibly TRBD2 (6 bases). CDR1 and CDR2 (germline): SGHAT, FQNNGV. This CDR3 is built from 12 residues. The CDR3 DNA sequence: TGTGCCAGCAGCCAGCAGGGAGGCGAGCAGTCCTTC. Its protein product is CASSQQGGEQSF.

Details on this clonotype: A much larger clone is a single base away; this may be a read error. The chain is built from TRBV11-3 and TRBJ2-1, with TRBD2 matching 10 bases. Per germline, CDR1 SGHNT and CDR2 YENEEA. This CDR3 has 14 amino acids. CDR3 sequence: CASSPSGSGDEQLF. CDR3 DNA: TGTGCCAGCAGCCCTAGCGGGAGTGGCGATGAGCAGCTCTTC.

This clonotype was recorded many times. The chain has TRBV7-9 and TRBJ1-2; the match to TRBD1 covers 7 bases. The V and J ends lost 5 bases and 8 bases, in that order; junction bases with no gene match: 8. CDR3 length: 13 residues. Germline CDR1 reads SEHNR; CDR2 reads FQNEAQ (reference sequence). The CDR3 loop is CASSPTGFSGYTF. CDR3 sequence (DNA): TGTGCCAGCAGCCCGACAGGGTTTAGCGGCTACACCTTC.

This clonotype was picked up many times. The chain has TRBV20-1 and TRBJ1-2; 8 nucleotides align to TRBD1. Looked up from germline, CDR1 is DFQATT and CDR2 is SNEGSKA (reference sequence). Trimming cost V 3 bases and J 0 bases; bases outside gene matches: 6. This CDR3 has 15 amino acids. CDR3: CSASSMGQANYGYTF. CDR3 nucleotide sequence: TGCAGTGCTAGTTCAATGGGACAGGCTAACTATGGCTACACCTTC.

This sequence joins TRBV30 and TRBJ1-1; tentative D call: TRBD1 (6 bases). The CDR3 has 11 amino acids. V gave up 1 base and J gave up 8 bases, with 8 bases separating them. Germline CDR1 and CDR2: GTSNPN and SVGIG (reference sequence). The CDR3 is CAWSEGGEAFF. Written as DNA, the CDR3 is TGTGCCTGGAGTGAGGGGGGGGAAGCTTTCTTT.

This clonotype occurred many times. The genes are TRBV12-3 or TRBV12-4 and TRBJ2-7; D not certain. Trimming pared 8 bases from V and 2 bases from J, leaving 10 bases between. This CDR3 is 12 amino acids long. The CDR3 loop reads CASSLGTYEQYF. The CDR3 nucleotides read TGTGCCAGCTCACTGGGGACCTACGAGCAGTACTTC.

In its sample, this clonotype was seen once. V and J are TRBV30 and TRBJ2-3; D not certain. The CDR3 sequence is 15 residues long. Germline V lookup: CDR1 GTSNPN, CDR2 SVGIG (reference sequence). V was trimmed by 0 bases and J by 0 bases, leaving 10 bases between them. The CDR3 reads CAWSVSASSTDTQYF. CDR3 in DNA: TGTGCCTGGAGTGTGAGCGCATCTAGCACAGATACGCAGTATTTT. The whole variable domain, filled in from reference TRBV30 and TRBJ2-3, reads SQTIHQWPATLVQPVGSPLSLECTVEGTSNPNLYWYRQAAGRGLQLLFYSVGIGQISSEVPQNLSASRPQDRQFILSSKKLLLSDSGFYLCAWSVSASSTDTQYFGPGTRLTVL.

With respect to this clonotype: Since a much larger clone is just one base distant, this may be a read error. V usage is TRBV10-3 and J usage is TRBJ2-7, with 12 positions matching TRBD2. The ends lost 3 bases at V and 6 bases at J; junction bases unmatched: 6. CDR1 is ENHRY and CDR2 is SYGVKD in the germline V gene. This CDR3 is 15 amino acids long. The CDR3 sequence is CAISDPTSGGPEQYF. CDR3 bases: TGTGCCATCAGTGATCCGACTAGCGGGGGACCCGAGCAGTACTTC.

In its sample, this clonotype was seen many times. The genes are TRBV30 and TRBJ2-1; D call uncertain. The V gene's germline CDR1 is GTSNPN and CDR2 SVGIG (reference sequence). This CDR3 contains 16 residues. V gave up 1 base and J gave up 2 bases, with 15 bases separating them. CDR3 nucleotides: TGTGCCTGGAGTGGGCTCGAACGGGCCGCCTACAATGAGCAGTTCTTC. Amino acid sequence: CAWSGLERAAYNEQFF.

The chain is built from TRBV7-8 and TRBJ2-7; the D gene is possibly TRBD1 (6 bases). Trimming removed 3 bases at V and 4 bases at J, with 10 bases between. The CDR3 is made up of 13 amino acids. From germline, CDR1 is SGHVS and CDR2 FQNEAQ. Here the CDR3 DNA reads TGTGCCAGCAGCTTCGGACAGAATTACGAGCAGTACTTC. This codes for CASSFGQNYEQYF.

This clonotype showed up just a few times. V usage is TRBV9 and J usage is TRBJ2-7; tentatively, D is TRBD1 or TRBD2 (5 bases each). Trimming stripped 0 bases from V and 0 bases from J, with 10 bases between. This CDR3 spans 15 amino acids. Germline CDR1 and CDR2: SGDLS and YYNGEE. The DNA of the CDR3 is TGTGCCAGCAGCGTAGGGGACGGGGCCTCCTACGAGCAGTACTTC. This sequence encodes CASSVGDGASYEQYF.

This clonotype was counted many times. The chain employs TRBV5-1 and TRBJ2-1; 7 bases agree with TRBD1. The germline V gene encodes CDR1 SGHRS and CDR2 YFSETQ. J lost 6 bases, V lost 0 bases, and 6 bases had no gene match. The CDR3 is 15 residues long. Here the CDR3 reads CASSLGGQALNEQFF. CDR3 nucleotides: TGCGCCAGCAGCTTGGGAGGACAGGCCCTCAATGAGCAGTTCTTC.

Points on this clonotype: A far more abundant clone sits one base away, making this likely a read error. The chain has TRBV7-9 and TRBJ1-3; D is unclear. The CDR3 is 14 residues long. Trimming took off 2 bases at V and 1 base at J, with 6 bases between the two ends. Germline V gene data show CDR1 as SEHNR and CDR2 as FQNEAQ (reference sequence). The CDR3 DNA reads TGTGCCAGCAGCTTAACGGGGTCTGGAAACACCATATATTTT. It yields the protein CASSLTGSGNTIYF. Looking up the rest from reference TRBV7-9 and TRBJ1-3 gives the full variable domain: DTGVSQNPRHKITKRGQNVTFRCDPISEHNRLYWYRQTLGQGPEFLTYFQNEAQLEKSRLLSDRFSAERPKGSFSTLEIQRTEQGDSAMYLCASSLTGSGNTIYFGEGSWLTVV.

V and J are TRBV12-5 and TRBJ1-4; 9 bases match TRBD1. The CDR3 consists of 14 residues. Trimming at V came to 5 bases and at J to 8 bases, leaving 6 bases not matched to a gene. Per the germline V gene, CDR1 is LGHNT and CDR2 is FRNRAP. CDR3 in DNA: TGTGCTAGTGGTCCCGACAGGGGGAACGAAAAACTGTTTTTT. This codes for CASGPDRGNEKLFF.

This chain uses TRBV9 with TRBJ2-3; TRBD2 aligns across 14 bases. CDR1 and CDR2 (germline): SGDLS, YYNGEE. J lost 7 bases, V lost 4 bases, and 5 bases had no gene match. The CDR3 runs 15 residues. The CDR3 nucleotides are TGTGCCAGCAGCCCGGGACTAGCGGGGGCGAATACGCAGTATTTT. This sequence encodes CASSPGLAGANTQYF.